Below, one T cell receptor beta chain is given with its context. Its antigen is not known. TCRdb called the RT-PCR reads again in MiXCR, with one record for every CDR3 protein. Among over 750,000 distinct CDR3 sequences, about 20% were seen once, and the ten largest hold 10%. This specimen belongs to a study of response to subunit inactivated influenza vaccine. Study observations and caveats: The study's authors posited that every seasonal influenza vaccination enlists few new T cells.

The germline V gene has CDR1 SGHRS and CDR2 YFSETQ. The CDR3 has 16 amino acids. V was trimmed by 1 base and J by 0 bases, leaving 10 bases between them. This material consisted of PBMCs from blood, taken 4 to 6 days after vaccination. This sequence originates from a man in his fifties or sixties who received an inactivated influenza vaccine. The chain carries TRBV5-1 and TRBJ2-2; D is undetermined. The CDR3 spells CASSLSTVANTGELFF. The CDR3 nucleotides are TGCGCCAGCAGCTTGTCTACAGTCGCGAACACCGGGGAGCTGTTTTTT.